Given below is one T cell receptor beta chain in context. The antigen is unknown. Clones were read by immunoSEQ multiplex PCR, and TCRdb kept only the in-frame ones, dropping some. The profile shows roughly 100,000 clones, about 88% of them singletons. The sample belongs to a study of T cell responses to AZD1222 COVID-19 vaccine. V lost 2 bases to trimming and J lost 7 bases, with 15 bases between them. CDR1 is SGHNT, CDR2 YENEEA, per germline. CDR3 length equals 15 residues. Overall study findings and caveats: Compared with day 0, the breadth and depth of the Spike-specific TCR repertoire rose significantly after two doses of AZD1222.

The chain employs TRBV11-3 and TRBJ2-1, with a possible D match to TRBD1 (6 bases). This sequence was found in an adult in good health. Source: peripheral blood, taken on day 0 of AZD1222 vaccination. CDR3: CASSLTGLNTNEQFF. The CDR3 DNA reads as TGTGCCAGCAGCTTAACAGGGCTAAATACGAATGAGCAGTTCTTC.